Listed here are 3 T cell receptor beta chains from one sample, sequenced in a study of blood T cell repertoires in COVID-19. Sequencing used immunoSEQ multiplex PCR; TCRdb keeps in-frame clones, though not all of them. The data hold fewer than 300,000 clones, with around 81% observed a single time. What was sequenced was peripheral blood. The receptors were gathered from a person aged 70 to 85 with COVID-19, enrolled during active disease.

The chain is built from TRBV7-9 and TRBJ2-3; 8 bases line up with TRBD2. This CDR3 has 16 residues. V dropped 5 bases and J dropped 4; count of bases not matched to a gene: 11. Germline lookup yields CDR1 SEHNR and CDR2 FQNEAQ (reference sequence). The DNA of the CDR3 is TGTGCCAGCAGCCCACGGGCACTAGCGGTGGCAGATACGCAGTATTTT. This translates into CASSPRALAVADTQYF.

This rearrangement joins TRBV6-5 to TRBJ1-5; D not certain. The CDR3 is 13 residues long. V was shortened by 3 bases and J by 0 bases, with 3 bases between the two germline ends. The germline CDR1 and CDR2 sequences are MNHEY and SVGAGI. CDR3 sequence reads: CASSYNSNQPQHF. The DNA of the CDR3 is TGTGCCAGCAGTTATAATAGCAATCAGCCCCAGCATTTT.

This clone has just a few counts. The V gene is TRBV15, the J gene TRBJ1-5; D uncertain. CDR1 LNHNV and CDR2 YYDKDF come from the germline V gene (reference sequence). This CDR3 has 10 amino acids. The germline V and J ends were trimmed by 5 bases and 6 bases, with 2 bases remaining between them. The CDR3 sequence is CATSLQPQHF. The CDR3 bases are TGTGCCACCAGCCTTCAGCCCCAGCATTTT.